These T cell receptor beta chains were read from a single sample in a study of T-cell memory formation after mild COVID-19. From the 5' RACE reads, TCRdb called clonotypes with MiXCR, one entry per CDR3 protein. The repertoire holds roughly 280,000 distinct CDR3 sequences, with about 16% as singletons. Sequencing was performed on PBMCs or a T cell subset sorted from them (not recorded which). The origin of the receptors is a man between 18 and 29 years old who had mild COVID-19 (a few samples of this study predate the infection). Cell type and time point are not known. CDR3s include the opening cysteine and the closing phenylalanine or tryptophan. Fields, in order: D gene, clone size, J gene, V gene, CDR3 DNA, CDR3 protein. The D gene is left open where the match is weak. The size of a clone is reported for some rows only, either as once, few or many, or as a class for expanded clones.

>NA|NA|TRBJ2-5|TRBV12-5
TGTGCTAGTGGTTCCCAGGGTCAAGAGACCCAGTACTTC
CASGSQGQETQYF
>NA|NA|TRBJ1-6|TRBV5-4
TGTGCCAGCAGCTCGGATGGGAATTCACCCCTCCACTTT
CASSSDGNSPLHF
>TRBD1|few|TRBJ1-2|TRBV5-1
TGCGCCAGCAGCCCGACAGGGACTGGAGGCTACACCTTC
CASSPTGTGGYTF
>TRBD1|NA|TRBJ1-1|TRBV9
TGTGCCAGCAGCGTAGAGGGGGGGACAGGGAGCACTGAAGCTTTCTTT
CASSVEGGTGSTEAFF
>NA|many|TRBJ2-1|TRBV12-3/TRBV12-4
TGTGCCAGCAGTTTATTGGTTTCCAATGAGCAGTTCTTC
CASSLLVSNEQFF
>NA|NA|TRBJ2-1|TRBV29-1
TGCAGCGGCGGAGGGGGATGGCACAATGAGCAGTTCTTC
CSGGGGWHNEQFF
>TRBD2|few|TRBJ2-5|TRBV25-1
TGTGCCAGCAGTGAAGCGGGGGGGTCTGGGGAGACCCAGTACTTC
CASSEAGGSGETQYF
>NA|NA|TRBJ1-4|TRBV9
TGTGCCAGCAGCAGGGCACAACAAATTAATGAAAAACTGTTTTTT
CASSRAQQINEKLFF
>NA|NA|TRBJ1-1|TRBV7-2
TGTGCCAGCAGCTTAGAGGTCGGCGGGCCTGAAGCTTTCTTT
CASSLEVGGPEAFF
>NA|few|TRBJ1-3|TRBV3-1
TGTGCCAGCAGCCCTCGTTGGGCCCACGGAAACACCATATATTTT
CASSPRWAHGNTIYF
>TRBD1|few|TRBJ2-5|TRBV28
TGTGCCAGCAGACTGGGCCAGGGGGCGAAGGAGACCCAGTACTTC
CASRLGQGAKETQYF
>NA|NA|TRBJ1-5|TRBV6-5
TGTGCCAGCAGTTACTCGGGGGGGCAGCAGCCCCAGCATTTT
CASSYSGGQQPQHF
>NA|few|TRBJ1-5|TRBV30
TGTGCCTGGAGTCCCCTGCGGGGGAGCAATCAGCCCCAGCATTTT
CAWSPLRGSNQPQHF
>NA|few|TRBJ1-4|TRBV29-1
TGCAGCGTTGGTGACTCGGAAAAACTGTTTTTT
CSVGDSEKLFF
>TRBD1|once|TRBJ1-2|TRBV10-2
TGCGCCAGCGGAAACCCACAGGGGTACTATGGCTACACCTTC
CASGNPQGYYGYTF
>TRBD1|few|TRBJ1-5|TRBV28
TGTGCCAGCAGTTTTAGGACAGGGCATCAGCCCCAGCATTTT
CASSFRTGHQPQHF
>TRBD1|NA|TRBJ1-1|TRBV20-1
TGCAGTGCTAGAGCCGTGGACAGGTCTAACACTGAAGCTTTCTTT
CSARAVDRSNTEAFF
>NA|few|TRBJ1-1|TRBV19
TGTGCCAGTAGTATAGGGCCCAGGAACACTGAAGCTTTCTTT
CASSIGPRNTEAFF
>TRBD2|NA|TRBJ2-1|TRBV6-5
TGTGCCAGCAGTTACTCCCAGCGGGGGGGCTCCTACAATGAGCAGTTCTTC
CASSYSQRGGSYNEQFF
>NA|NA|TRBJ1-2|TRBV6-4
TGTGCCAGCTACTACAAGTTTAACTATGGCTACACCTTC
CASYYKFNYGYTF
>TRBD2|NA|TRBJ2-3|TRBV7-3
TGTGCCAGCAGCCGCAGTGCGGGGGGAGCAGATACGCAGTATTTT
CASSRSAGGADTQYF
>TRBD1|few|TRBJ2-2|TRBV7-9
TGTGCCAGCCACAGGGGGCCCAACACCGGGGAGCTGTTTTTT
CASHRGPNTGELFF
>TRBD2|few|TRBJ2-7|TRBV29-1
TGCAGCGTCCGGCGGGCTAGCGGGTACGAGCAGTACTTC
CSVRRASGYEQYF
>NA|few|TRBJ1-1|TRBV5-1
TGCGCCAGCAGCTTGGAGCCGGAGAACACTGAAGCTTTCTTT
CASSLEPENTEAFF
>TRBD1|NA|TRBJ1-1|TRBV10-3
TGTGCCCTCGGGGACAGGAACACTGAAGCTTTCTTT
CALGDRNTEAFF
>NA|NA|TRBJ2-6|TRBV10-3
TGTGCCATCAGTGAGTCGAAGTCGCCAGGCCCCTCGGACGTCCTGACTTTC
CAISESKSPGPSDVLTF
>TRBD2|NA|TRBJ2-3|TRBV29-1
TGCAGCGTTGAAACTAGCGGGGGGCCGAGAGATACGCAGTATTTT
CSVETSGGPRDTQYF
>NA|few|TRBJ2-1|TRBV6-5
TGTGCCAGCTCCACAGGGTATGATGAGCAGTTCTTC
CASSTGYDEQFF
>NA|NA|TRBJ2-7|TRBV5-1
TGCGCCAGCAGCGCGCAGGGGGGTGTCAACGAGCAGTACTTC
CASSAQGGVNEQYF
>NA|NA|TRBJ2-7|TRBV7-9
TGTGCCAGCAGCCGATACAGAGAGCAGTACTTC
CASSRYREQYF
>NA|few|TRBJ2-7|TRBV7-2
TGTGCCAGCAGAGGGGGCTCCTACGAGCAGTACTTC
CASRGGSYEQYF
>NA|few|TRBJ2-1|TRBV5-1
TGCGCCAGCAGCTGGGATACGTCCTACAATGAGCAGTTCTTC
CASSWDTSYNEQFF
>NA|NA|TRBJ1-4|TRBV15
TGTGCCACCAGCAGATTAACGGGACTGGTTGCAACTAATGAAAAACTGTTTTTT
CATSRLTGLVATNEKLFF
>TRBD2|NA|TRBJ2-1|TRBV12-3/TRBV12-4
TGTGCCAGCAGCTATAGCGGGGGAGGCAATGAGCAGTTCTTC
CASSYSGGGNEQFF
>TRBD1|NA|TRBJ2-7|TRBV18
TGTGCCAGCTCACCGGGACAGTCCTACGAGCAGTACTTC
CASSPGQSYEQYF
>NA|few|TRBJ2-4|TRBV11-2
TGTGCCAGCAGCTCAGTACGGCGGCTAGCCAAAAACATTCAGTACTTC
CASSSVRRLAKNIQYF
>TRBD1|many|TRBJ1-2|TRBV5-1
TGCGCCAGCAGCCGTGACAGGGATGGCTACACCTTC
CASSRDRDGYTF
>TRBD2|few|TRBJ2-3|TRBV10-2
TGCGCCAGCAGACTAGCGGGGGGGGCGGATACGCAGTATTTT
CASRLAGGADTQYF
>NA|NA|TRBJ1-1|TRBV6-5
TGTGCCAGCAGTTACTACGGGGGAATTGAAGCTTTCTTT
CASSYYGGIEAFF
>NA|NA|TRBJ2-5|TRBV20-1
TGCAGTGTCGGCCTGGTAGAGACCCAGTACTTC
CSVGLVETQYF
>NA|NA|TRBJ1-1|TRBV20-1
TGCAGTGCTAGAGGTCGGTTATTGACTGAAGCTTTCTTT
CSARGRLLTEAFF
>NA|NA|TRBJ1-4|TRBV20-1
TGCAGTGCTAACCCCCCTCTAGGGGAAAAACTGTTTTTT
CSANPPLGEKLFF
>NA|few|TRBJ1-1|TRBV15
TGTGCCACCAGCACATCAAGACAGAGCAACACTGAAGCTTTCTTT
CATSTSRQSNTEAFF
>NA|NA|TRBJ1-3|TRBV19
TGTGCCAGTCGATCCGGGAACACCATATATTTT
CASRSGNTIYF
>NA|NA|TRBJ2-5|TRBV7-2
TGTGCCAGCAGCGATCAATTTGGCTCTGGGCAAGAGACCCAGTACTTC
CASSDQFGSGQETQYF
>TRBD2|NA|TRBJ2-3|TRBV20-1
TGCAGTGCTAGAGAATTCGGACTAGCGGGGGGCAGGACAGATACGCAGTATTTT
CSAREFGLAGGRTDTQYF
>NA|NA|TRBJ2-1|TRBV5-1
TGCGCCAGCAGCTCACGCAATGAGCAGTTCTTC
CASSSRNEQFF
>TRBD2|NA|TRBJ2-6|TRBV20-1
TGCAGTGCCTCGGGGGGGCCTGGGGCCAACGTCCTGACTTTC
CSASGGPGANVLTF
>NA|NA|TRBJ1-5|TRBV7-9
TGTGCCAGCAGCTCGTCTCGCTCGACGGGTCAGCCCCAGCATTTT
CASSSSRSTGQPQHF
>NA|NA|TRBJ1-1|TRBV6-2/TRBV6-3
TGTGCCAGCAGTTACTCGAGGCAGCCCGAAGCTTTCTTT
CASSYSRQPEAFF
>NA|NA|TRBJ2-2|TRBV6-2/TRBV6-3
TGTGCCAGCAGTTACCAGTCGGAGCTGTTTTTT
CASSYQSELFF
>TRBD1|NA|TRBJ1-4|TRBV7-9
TGTGCCAGCAGCAGTGAAGACAGGGTGGCTAATGAAAAACTGTTTTTT
CASSSEDRVANEKLFF